These T cell receptor beta chains were read from a single sample in a study of T cell changes during pregnancy in multiple sclerosis. Produced via immunoSEQ multiplex PCR; TCRdb's table is partial and in-frame only. Among roughly 57,000 clones listed, 90% were seen once. The sample in question was CD8+ T cells from peripheral blood mononuclear cells, obtained before pregnancy. Receptor source: a female donor with multiple sclerosis, enrolled in a pregnancy study. Both conserved end residues are part of each CDR3. The D gene is left open where the match is weak. Rows may omit the clone size; those that give it use once, few, many or a size class.

size	D	V	J	DNA	CDR3
.	.	TRBV19	TRBJ2-7	TGTGCCAGTAGTATTCACTCCCGGGGCGAGCAGTACTTC	CASSIHSRGEQYF
once	.	TRBV14	TRBJ2-7	TGTGCCAGCAGCCAAGATGGGGCATCCTTGCCTCTCGAGCAGTACTTC	CASSQDGASLPLEQYF
once	TRBD1	TRBV4-1	TRBJ1-4	TGCGCCAGCAGCCAAGATACGAATACAGGGGGCAGTGCTAATGAAAAACTGTTTTTT	CASSQDTNTGGSANEKLFF
.	.	TRBV5-6	TRBJ2-7	TGTGCCAGCAGCTTAGGGGTCGGGACATACGAGCAGTACTTC	CASSLGVGTYEQYF
.	.	TRBV14	TRBJ1-2	TGTGCCAGCAGCCAAGTTAACACGAGACTCTATGGCTACACCTTC	CASSQVNTRLYGYTF
.	.	TRBV6-1	TRBJ1-1	TGTGCCACGACCCCGGCACGGACAGAAGCTTTCTTT	CATTPARTEAFF
.	.	TRBV9	TRBJ1-4	TGTGCCAGCAGCTCGGGAGAAAAACTGTTTTTT	CASSSGEKLFF
.	TRBD1	TRBV14	TRBJ1-1	TGTGCCAGCAGCCAAGCAGGGGGCACTGAAGCTTTCTTT	CASSQAGGTEAFF
.	TRBD1	TRBV6-5	TRBJ1-2	TGTGCCAGCACCCAACCCGACAGGGGGACTTATGGCTACACCTTC	CASTQPDRGTYGYTF
.	TRBD2	TRBV6-4	TRBJ2-3	TGTGCCAGCAGTCGGACTAGCGGGAGCACAGATACGCAGTATTTT	CASSRTSGSTDTQYF
.	TRBD1	TRBV5-4	TRBJ1-2	TGTGCCGGTAGCAGGGGGTATGGCTACACCTTC	CAGSRGYGYTF
.	.	TRBV5-4	TRBJ1-2	TGTGCCAGCAGGACAAACTATGGCTACACCTTC	CASRTNYGYTF
.	.	TRBV12-5	TRBJ2-5	TGTGCTAGTGCCCCCGACGGAGTGGGGACCCAGTACTTC	CASAPDGVGTQYF
.	.	TRBV18	TRBJ2-5	TGTGCCAGCTCACCGAACAGTGTCCAAGAGACCCAGTACTTC	CASSPNSVQETQYF
.	TRBD1	TRBV19	TRBJ1-1	TGTGCCAGTAGTCCCGGGACAGGGTTTGAAGCTTTCTTT	CASSPGTGFEAFF
once	TRBD2	TRBV7-9	TRBJ2-3	TGTGCCAGCAGTTTCAAGCGGGGAAGCACAGATACGCAGTATTTT	CASSFKRGSTDTQYF
.	TRBD1	TRBV6-6	TRBJ1-5	TGTGCCAGCAGTTACTCAAGTGGGGACAGGGGACAGCCCCAGCATTTT	CASSYSSGDRGQPQHF
.	.	TRBV5-1	TRBJ2-1	TGCGCCAGCCGAGACAGCTACAATGAGCAGTTCTTC	CASRDSYNEQFF
.	TRBD2	TRBV13	TRBJ2-3	TGTGCCAGCAGCTCGGATAGCGGGGGAAGCACAGATACGCAGTATTTT	CASSSDSGGSTDTQYF
medium-sized	.	TRBV30	TRBJ1-2	TGTGCCTGGAGTGTAACGGAGAACTATGGCTACACCTTC	CAWSVTENYGYTF
.	.	TRBV19	TRBJ2-2	TGTGCCAGTAGTATACCAGGGATCGCCGGGGAGCTGTTTTTT	CASSIPGIAGELFF
.	TRBD2	TRBV4-3	TRBJ2-3	TGCGCCAGCAGTCTCAGACTAGCGGATAGCACAGATACGCAGTATTTT	CASSLRLADSTDTQYF
.	.	TRBV7-8	TRBJ2-1	TGTGCCAGCAGCTTAAGTCAGGGCGCCTACAATGAGCAGTTCTTC	CASSLSQGAYNEQFF
.	.	TRBV14	TRBJ2-5	TGTGCCAGCAGCCAACGGAGGGGGCGAGGGGAGACCCAGTACTTC	CASSQRRGRGETQYF
.	.	TRBV11-3	TRBJ2-2	TGTGCCAGCAGCTTAGGACAGAACACCGGGGAGCTGTTTTTT	CASSLGQNTGELFF
.	TRBD1	TRBV4-3	TRBJ2-5	TGCGCCAGCAGCCCGGGGACAGGGGTCGGGGAGACCCAGTACTTC	CASSPGTGVGETQYF
.	.	TRBV7-9	TRBJ2-7	TGTGCCAGCAGCTTGCAGACAGTCTACGAGCAGTACTTC	CASSLQTVYEQYF
.	TRBD1	TRBV4-1	TRBJ1-1	TGCGCCAGCAGCCTAGGGACAGGGCAGTTGACTTTCTTT	CASSLGTGQLTFF
.	.	TRBV10-3	TRBJ2-5	TGTGCCATCAGTGAGTCGCGGGGAGGACTCGGCCTTCAAGAGACCCAGTACTTC	CAISESRGGLGLQETQYF
.	TRBD2	TRBV10-3	TRBJ2-1	TGTGCCATCAGAGAGTGGAGCGGGGGGGCAAATGAGCAGTTCTTC	CAIREWSGGANEQFF